One and the same sample provided the 5 T cell receptor beta chains below, sequenced in a study of blood T cell repertoires in COVID-19. Libraries were prepared by immunoSEQ multiplex PCR; TCRdb keeps only in-frame clonotypes and omits some of them. Of fewer than 85,000 clones in the sample, about 90% are singletons; the top ten hold over 4.5%. The sequencing sample was made of peripheral blood. The receptors here all came from a human donor in a cohort sampled during active COVID-19.

The V call is TRBV15, the J call TRBJ2-1; a possible D gene is TRBD2 (6 bases). The germline gives CDR1 LNHNV, CDR2 YYDKDF (reference sequence). Trimming took off 0 bases at V and 6 bases at J, with 9 bases between the two ends. CDR3 length: 14 residues. CDR3 residues: CATSREEGSNEQFF. CDR3 DNA sequence: TGTGCCACCAGCAGAGAGGAGGGTAGCAATGAGCAGTTCTTC. Combining the CDR3 with reference TRBV15 and TRBJ2-1 gives the whole variable domain DAMVIQNPRYQVTQFGKPVTLSCSQTLNHNVMYWYQQKSSQAPKLLFHYYDKDFNNEADTPDNFQSRRPNTSFCFLDIRSPGLGDTAMYLCATSREEGSNEQFFGPGTRLTVL.

The chain joins TRBV7-2 to TRBJ1-1; D remains unclear. The V gene's germline CDR1 is SGHTA and CDR2 FQGNSA. CDR3 length: 14 residues. V lost 1 base to trimming and J lost 4 bases, with 10 bases between them. The CDR3, as DNA: TGTGCCAGCAGCTTAGGACGGGTCGGCACTGAAGCTTTCTTT. Amino acids: CASSLGRVGTEAFF.

The J gene is TRBJ2-2, the V gene TRBV7-6; 7 positions agree with TRBD1. Trimming at V came to 5 bases and at J to 7 bases, leaving 10 bases not matched to a gene. CDR1 and CDR2 from the germline V gene are SGHVS and FNYEAQ. The CDR3 loop spans 15 amino acids. CDR3 nucleotides: TGTGCCAGCAGCAATCGAGGGGGCGTGGGCGGGGAGCTGTTTTTT. Translated, it gives CASSNRGGVGGELFF.

The chain uses TRBV6-5 and TRBJ1-2; D gene ambiguous. Germline values: CDR1 MNHEY, CDR2 SVGAGI. The V end was cut by 6 bases, the J end by 5 bases, with 13 bases between. The CDR3 runs 13 residues. CDR3 in amino acids: CASSPVGIYGYTF. CDR3 sequence (DNA): TGTGCCAGCAGCCCGGTCGGGATTTATGGCTACACCTTC.

The chain employs TRBV19 and TRBJ1-4; D gene ambiguous. The CDR3 consists of 14 residues. Germline CDR1 and CDR2: LNHDA and SQIVND (reference sequence). V was cut by 1 base and J by 0 bases, with 3 bases left in between. The CDR3 DNA follows: TGTGCCAGTAGTATAGCAGCAACTAATGAAAAACTGTTTTTT. Protein: CASSIAATNEKLFF.